This T cell receptor (beta chain) was recorded in a study of T cell repertoires in cytomegalovirus infection. TCRdb redid the calling of the reads with MiXCR, one entry per CDR3 protein. The table lists nearly 700,000 distinct CDR3 sequences, around a third of them singletons, with about 18% in the top ten. The CDR3 sequence is 16 residues long. Trimming removed 0 bases from V and 7 bases from J; junction bases left unmatched: 10. Germline assignment: CDR1 LGHNA and CDR2 YNFKEQ. This clonotype showed up just a few times. No antigen is known for it. This clonotype was sampled from a human donor in good health (CMV status not recorded). Some clones in this sample may be carry-over from other donors' samples. The input for sequencing was cultured PBMCs, taken from culture after CMV antigen stimulation. V gene TRBV4-2 combines with J gene TRBJ2-7; TRBD1 agrees at 9 bases. The DNA for the CDR3 is TGTGCCAGCAGCCAAGACCCGGGACAGGGTTTTAGGGAGCAGTACTTC. It yields the protein CASSQDPGQGFREQYF.